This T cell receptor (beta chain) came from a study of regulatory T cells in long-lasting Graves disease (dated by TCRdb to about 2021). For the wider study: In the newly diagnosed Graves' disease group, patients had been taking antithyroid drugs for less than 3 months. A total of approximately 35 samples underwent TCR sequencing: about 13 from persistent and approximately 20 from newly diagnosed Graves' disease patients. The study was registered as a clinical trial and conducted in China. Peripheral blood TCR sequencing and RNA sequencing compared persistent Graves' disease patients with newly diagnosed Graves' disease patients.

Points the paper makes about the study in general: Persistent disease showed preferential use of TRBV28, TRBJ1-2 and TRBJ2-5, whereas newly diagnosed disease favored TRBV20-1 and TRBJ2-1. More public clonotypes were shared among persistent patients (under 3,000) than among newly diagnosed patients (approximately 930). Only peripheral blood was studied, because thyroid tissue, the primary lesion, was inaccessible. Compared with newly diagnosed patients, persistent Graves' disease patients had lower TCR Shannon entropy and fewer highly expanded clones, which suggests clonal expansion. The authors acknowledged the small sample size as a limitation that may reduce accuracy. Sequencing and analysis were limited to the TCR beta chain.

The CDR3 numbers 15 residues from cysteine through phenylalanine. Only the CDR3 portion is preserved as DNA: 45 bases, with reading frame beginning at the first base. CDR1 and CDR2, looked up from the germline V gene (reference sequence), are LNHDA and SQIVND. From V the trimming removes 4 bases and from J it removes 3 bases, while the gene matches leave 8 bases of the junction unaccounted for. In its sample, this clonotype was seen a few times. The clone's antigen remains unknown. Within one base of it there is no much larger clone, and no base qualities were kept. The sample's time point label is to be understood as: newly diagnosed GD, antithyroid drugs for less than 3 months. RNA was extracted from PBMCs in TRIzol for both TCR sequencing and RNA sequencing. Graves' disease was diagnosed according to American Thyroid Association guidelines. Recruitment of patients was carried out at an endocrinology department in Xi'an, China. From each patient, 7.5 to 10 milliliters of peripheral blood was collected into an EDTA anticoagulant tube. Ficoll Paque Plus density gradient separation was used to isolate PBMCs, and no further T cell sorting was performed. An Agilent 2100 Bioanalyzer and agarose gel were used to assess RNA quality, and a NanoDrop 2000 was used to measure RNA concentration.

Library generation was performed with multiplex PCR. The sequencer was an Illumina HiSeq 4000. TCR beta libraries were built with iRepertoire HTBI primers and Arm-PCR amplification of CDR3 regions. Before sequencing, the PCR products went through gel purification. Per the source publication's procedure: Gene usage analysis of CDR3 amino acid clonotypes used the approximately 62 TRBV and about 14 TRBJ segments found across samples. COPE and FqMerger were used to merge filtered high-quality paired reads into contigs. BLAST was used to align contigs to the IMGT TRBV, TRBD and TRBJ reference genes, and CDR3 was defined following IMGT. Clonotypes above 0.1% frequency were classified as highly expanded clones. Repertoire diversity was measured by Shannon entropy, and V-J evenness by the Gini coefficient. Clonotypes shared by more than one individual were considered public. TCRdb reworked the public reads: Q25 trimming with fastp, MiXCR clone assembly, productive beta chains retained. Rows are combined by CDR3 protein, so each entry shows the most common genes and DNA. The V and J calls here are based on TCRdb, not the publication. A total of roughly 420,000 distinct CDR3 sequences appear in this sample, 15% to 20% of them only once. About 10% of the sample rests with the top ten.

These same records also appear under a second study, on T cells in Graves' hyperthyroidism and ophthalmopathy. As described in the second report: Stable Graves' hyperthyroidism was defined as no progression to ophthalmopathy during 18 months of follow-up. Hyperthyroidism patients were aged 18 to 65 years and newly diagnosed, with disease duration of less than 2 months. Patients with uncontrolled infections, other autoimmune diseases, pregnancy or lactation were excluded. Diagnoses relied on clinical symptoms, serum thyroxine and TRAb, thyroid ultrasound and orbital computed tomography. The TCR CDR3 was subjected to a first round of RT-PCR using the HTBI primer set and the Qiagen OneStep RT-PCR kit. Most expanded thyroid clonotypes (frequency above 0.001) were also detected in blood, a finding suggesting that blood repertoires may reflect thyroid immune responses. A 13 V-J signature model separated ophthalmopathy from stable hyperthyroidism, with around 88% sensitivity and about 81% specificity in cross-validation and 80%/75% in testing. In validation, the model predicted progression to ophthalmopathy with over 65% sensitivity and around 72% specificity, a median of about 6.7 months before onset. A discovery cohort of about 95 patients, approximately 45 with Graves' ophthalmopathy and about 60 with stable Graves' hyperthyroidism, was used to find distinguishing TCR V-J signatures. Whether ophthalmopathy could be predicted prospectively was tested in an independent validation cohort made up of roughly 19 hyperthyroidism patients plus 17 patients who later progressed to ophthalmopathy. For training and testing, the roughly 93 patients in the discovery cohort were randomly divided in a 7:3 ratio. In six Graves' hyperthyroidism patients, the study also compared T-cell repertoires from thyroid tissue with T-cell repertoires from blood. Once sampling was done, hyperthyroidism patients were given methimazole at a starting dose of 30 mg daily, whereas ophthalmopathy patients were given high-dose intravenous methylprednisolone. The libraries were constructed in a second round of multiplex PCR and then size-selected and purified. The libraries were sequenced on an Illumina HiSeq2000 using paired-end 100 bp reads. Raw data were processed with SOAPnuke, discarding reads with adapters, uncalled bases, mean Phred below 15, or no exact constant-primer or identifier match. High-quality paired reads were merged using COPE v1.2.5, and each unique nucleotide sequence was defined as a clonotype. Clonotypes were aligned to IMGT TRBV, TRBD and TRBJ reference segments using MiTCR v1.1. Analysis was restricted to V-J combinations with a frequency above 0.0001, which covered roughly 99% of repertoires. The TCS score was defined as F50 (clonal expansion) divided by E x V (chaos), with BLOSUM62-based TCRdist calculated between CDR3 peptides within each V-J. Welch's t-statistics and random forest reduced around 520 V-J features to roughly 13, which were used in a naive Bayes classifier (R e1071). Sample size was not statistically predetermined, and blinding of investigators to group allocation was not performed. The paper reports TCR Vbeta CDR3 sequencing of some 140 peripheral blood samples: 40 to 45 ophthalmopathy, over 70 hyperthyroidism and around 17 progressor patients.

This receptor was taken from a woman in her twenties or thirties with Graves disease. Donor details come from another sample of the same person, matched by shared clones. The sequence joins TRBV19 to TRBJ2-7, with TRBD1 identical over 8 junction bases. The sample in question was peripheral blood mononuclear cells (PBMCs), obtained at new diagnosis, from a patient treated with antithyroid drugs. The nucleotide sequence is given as TGTGCCAGTAGTAGCGGCGGACAGGGAAACTACGAGCAGTACTTC. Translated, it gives CASSSGGQGNYEQYF.